This T cell receptor beta chain was found in a study of blood T cell repertoires in COVID-19. V was trimmed by 4 bases and J by 4 bases, leaving 3 bases between them. The V gene's germline CDR1 is SGHTA and CDR2 FQGTGA. This CDR3 comprises 11 residues. This clone was found once. Sequencing was performed with immunoSEQ multiplex PCR; in TCRdb, only in-frame clones are kept and a portion is missing. The table has 110,000 or so clones, roughly 85% seen once; the top ten hold about 13%. What was sequenced was peripheral blood. This TCR came from a human donor in a cohort sampled during active COVID-19. This rearrangement joins TRBV7-3 to TRBJ2-3; D is uncertain. The CDR3 DNA is TGTGCCAGCAGCTCTTCAGATACGCAGTATTTT. Translated: CASSSSDTQYF. The variable domain in full, completed from reference TRBV7-3 and TRBJ2-3, reads GAGVSQTPSNKVTEKGKYVELRCDPISGHTALYWYRQSLGQGPEFLIYFQGTGAADDSGLPNDRFFAVRPEGSVSTLKIQRTERGDSAVYLCASSSSDTQYFGPGTRLTVL.